This TCR beta chain was captured in a study of Ad26.COV2.S vaccination and SARS-CoV-2 variants. Background on the study: The COV1001 Ad26.COV2.S trial arm included the donor. Study observations and caveats: Compared with placebo recipients, vaccine recipients had higher spike-specific TCR breadth. Reported findings describe substantial breadth in spike-specific CD8+ and CD4+ T cell responses following vaccination.

As for treatment: about 20 received Ad26.COV2.S at low or high dose, single or two shots; 5 received placebo; per-sample allocation not given. Day 63 following the first vaccine or placebo injection was when the samples were taken. SARS-CoV-2 spike from the Wuhan strain was encoded by the vaccine, an Ad26 vector. As concerns this clone: Antigen unknown.

The table came from immunoSEQ multiplex PCR; TCRdb's copy has only in-frame clones and leaves some out. The table records some 370,000 clones, roughly four fifths of them present only once. V was pared by 4 bases and J by 3 bases, with 7 bases of the junction left unmatched. The CDR3 sequence is 17 residues long. CDR1 and CDR2 from the germline V gene are SGHTA and FQGNSA. The rearrangement uses TRBV7-2 and TRBJ2-7, with 15 bases identical to TRBD2. The receptor was derived from a person between 18 and 60 years old who received the Ad26.COV2.S COVID-19 vaccine or a placebo. This specimen consisted of peripheral blood, obtained in a trial of Ad26.COV2.S vaccine versus placebo. As DNA, the CDR3 is TGTGCCAGCAGCTGGACTAGCGGGGGGGCCAAGGGCTACGAGCAGTACTTC. This codes for CASSWTSGGAKGYEQYF.